This T cell receptor (beta chain) was sequenced for a study of blood T cell repertoires in COVID-19. In the study overall: The samples span acute and convalescent COVID-19 from the United States, Italy and Spain. T cells, B-cell-depleted T cells, or PBMCs provided the cDNA or gDNA that served as material.

In the authors' methods: It was from reference gene primer amplification that nucleated cell counts were estimated. Sequencing was performed with immunoSEQ multiplex PCR; in TCRdb, only in-frame clones are kept and a portion is missing. The V and J calls and clone size were taken over from that table, and D and trimming were inferred from the DNA. The sample comprises fewer than 100,000 clones, 65% to 90% of which are singletons, and 3.8% rests with the top ten. The CDR3 runs 14 residues. CDR1 and CDR2 from the germline V gene are ENHRY and SYGVKD. The trim removed 6 bases at V and 1 base at J, leaving 4 bases unmatched.

The receptor's source is a man aged 55 to 69 with acute or convalescent COVID-19. The sample comprised peripheral blood. The chain uses TRBV10-3 and TRBJ2-7, with 9 positions matching TRBD1. The chain's CDR3 is CAIRSTGGSYEQYF. The CDR3 DNA is TGTGCCATCAGGTCGACAGGGGGTTCCTACGAGCAGTACTTC.